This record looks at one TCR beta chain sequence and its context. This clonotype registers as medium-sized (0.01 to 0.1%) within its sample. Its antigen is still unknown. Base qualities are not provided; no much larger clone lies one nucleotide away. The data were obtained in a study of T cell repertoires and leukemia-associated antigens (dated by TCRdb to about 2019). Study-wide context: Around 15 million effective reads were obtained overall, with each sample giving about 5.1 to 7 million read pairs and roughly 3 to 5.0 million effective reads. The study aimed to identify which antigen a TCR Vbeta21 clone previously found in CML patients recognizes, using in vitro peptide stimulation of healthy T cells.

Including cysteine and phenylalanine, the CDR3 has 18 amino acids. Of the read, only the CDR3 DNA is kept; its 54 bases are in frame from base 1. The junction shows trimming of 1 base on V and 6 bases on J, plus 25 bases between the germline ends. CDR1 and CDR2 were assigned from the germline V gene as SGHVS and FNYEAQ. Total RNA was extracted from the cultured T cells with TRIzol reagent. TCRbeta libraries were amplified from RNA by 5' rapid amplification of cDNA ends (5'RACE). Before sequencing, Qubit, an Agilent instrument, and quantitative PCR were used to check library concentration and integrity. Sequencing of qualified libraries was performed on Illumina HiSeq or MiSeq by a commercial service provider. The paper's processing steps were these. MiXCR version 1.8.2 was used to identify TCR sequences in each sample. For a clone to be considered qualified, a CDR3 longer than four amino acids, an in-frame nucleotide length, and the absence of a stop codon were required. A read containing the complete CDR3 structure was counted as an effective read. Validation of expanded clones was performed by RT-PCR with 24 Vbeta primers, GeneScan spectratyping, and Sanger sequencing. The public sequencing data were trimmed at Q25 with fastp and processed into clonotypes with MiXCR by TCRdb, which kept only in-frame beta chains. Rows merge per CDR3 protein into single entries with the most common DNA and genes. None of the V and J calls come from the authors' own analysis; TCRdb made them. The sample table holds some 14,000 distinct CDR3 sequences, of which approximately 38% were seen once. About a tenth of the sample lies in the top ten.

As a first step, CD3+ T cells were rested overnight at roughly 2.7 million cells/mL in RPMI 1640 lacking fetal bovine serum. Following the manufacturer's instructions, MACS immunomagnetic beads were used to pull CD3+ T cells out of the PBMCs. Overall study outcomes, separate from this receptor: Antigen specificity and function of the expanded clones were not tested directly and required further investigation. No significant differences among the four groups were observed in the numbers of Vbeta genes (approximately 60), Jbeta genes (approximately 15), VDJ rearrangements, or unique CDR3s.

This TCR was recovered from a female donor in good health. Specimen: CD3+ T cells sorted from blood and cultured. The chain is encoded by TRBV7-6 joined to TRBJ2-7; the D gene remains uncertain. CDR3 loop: CASSLVSAESTLFPEQYF. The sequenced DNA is TGTGCCAGCAGCTTAGTAAGTGCGGAGTCTACCTTGTTTCCCGAGCAGTACTTC.